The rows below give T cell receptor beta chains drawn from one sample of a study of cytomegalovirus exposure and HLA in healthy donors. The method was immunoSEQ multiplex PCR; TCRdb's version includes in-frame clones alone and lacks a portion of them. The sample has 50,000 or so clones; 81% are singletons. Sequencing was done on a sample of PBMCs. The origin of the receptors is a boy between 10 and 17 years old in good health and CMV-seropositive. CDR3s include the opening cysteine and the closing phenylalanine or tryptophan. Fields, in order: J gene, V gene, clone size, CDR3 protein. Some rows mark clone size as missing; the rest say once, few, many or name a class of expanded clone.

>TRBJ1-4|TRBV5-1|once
CASSLGGAHEKLFF
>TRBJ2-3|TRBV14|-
CASSQGSHTQYF
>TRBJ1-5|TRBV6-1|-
CASTAVTGQPQHF
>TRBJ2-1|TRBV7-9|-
CASSLEYRGALEQFF
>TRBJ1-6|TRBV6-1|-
CASPGGQHYNSPLHF
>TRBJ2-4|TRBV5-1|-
CASSLDGTLAKNIQYF
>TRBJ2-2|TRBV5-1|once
CASSLGPQGATSTGELFF
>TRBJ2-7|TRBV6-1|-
CASSINMGQGYEQYF
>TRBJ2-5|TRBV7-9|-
CASSQRGVPYQETQYF
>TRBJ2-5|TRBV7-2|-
CASTRQGRGETQYF
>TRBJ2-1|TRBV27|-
CASSPSGGGGENEQFF
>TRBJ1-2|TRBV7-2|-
CASSSRTGEGGYTF
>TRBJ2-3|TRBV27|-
CASRLAGGTDTQYF
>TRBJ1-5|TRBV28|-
CASETDSNQPQHF
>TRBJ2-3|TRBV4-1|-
CASSHQVDQGDTQYF
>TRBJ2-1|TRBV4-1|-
CASSRRQGWDEQFF
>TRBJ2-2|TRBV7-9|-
CASSQETRPGELFF
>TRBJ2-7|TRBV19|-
CASSTGQGASYEQYF
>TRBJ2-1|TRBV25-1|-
CASSELGPSYNEQFF
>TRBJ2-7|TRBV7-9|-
CASSIGTSSVHEQYF
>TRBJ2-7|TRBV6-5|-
CASLPLRTGNVEQYF
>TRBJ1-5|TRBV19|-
CASSIVVGGQPQHF
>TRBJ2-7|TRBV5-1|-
CASSLETGGGEQYF
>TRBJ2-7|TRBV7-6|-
CASSLGTGRSTYEQYF
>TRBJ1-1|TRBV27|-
CAVGTGRGAFF
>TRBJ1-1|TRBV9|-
CAGAGTGGDEANTEAFF
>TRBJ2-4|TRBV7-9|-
CASSSTGGTTLAKNIQYF
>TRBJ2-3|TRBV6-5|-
CASANRGADTQYF
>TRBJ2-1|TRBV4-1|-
CASSQGRLRDRDYNEQFF
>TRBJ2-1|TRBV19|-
CASSQQMVNNEQFF
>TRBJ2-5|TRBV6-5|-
CATGPGEETQYF
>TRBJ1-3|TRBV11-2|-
CASSLGASGHTIYF
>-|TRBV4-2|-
CASSQYGGDYEQYF
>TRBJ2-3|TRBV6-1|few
CASSGTTSGDTDTQYF
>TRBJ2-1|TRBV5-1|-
CASSLALDRPHNEQFF
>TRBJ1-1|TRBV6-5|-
CASSYSSRSEAFF
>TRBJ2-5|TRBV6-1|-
CASSEEAGGSWTQYF
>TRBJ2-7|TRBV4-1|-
CASSAGLAGMKAEQYF
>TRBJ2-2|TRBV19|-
CASSASYRTTGELFF
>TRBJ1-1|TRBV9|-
CASSPGDSGEAFF
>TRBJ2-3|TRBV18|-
CASSPRQGSDTQYF
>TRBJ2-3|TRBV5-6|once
CASSGQGDTQYF
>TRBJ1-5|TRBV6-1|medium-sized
CASSEKTANQPQHF
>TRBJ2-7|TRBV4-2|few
CASSHTGTSGGESYEQYF
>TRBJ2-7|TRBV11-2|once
CASSSSAGGHLEQYF
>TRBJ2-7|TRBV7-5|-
CVRSPIKPRDRGCYEQYF
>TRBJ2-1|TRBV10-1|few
CASSPENNEQFF
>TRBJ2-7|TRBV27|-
CASLSRDYEQYF
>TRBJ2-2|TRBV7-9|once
CASSFGDGELFF
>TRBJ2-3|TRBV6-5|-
CASSYGLAVYTDTQYF
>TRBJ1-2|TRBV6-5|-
CASSPGGGDYGYTF
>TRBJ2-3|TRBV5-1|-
CASIAGAGLADTQYF
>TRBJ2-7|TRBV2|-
CASSGLAGDEQYF
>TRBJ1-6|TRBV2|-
CASSPTGQGRSPLHF
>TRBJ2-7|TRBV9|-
CASSRSGGSAEQYF
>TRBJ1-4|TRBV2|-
CASRPGTGAEKLFF
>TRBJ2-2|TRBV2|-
CASSPDRVWTGELFF
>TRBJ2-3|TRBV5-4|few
CASSYWTSGSLTDTQYF
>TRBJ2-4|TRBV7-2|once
CASSLGGTWDIQYF